The 2 T cell receptor beta chains reported below all come from one sample, sequenced in a study of CD8 T cells in ankylosing spondylitis. TCRdb re-derived calls from the 5' RACE reads in MiXCR, one entry per CDR3 protein. The sample shows a few hundred thousand distinct CDR3 sequences, around a tenth of them seen only once. The sequencing input was blood, either unsorted or a sorted T cell fraction (not recorded which). These receptor sequences come from a male donor with ankylosing spondylitis or in good health (not recorded which).

At least ten counts were recorded for this clonotype. This chain links TRBV9 with TRBJ2-1, with D possibly being TRBD1 (5 bases). From germline, CDR1 is SGDLS and CDR2 YYNGEE. V lost 0 bases, J lost 3 bases, and 16 bases lay in between. This CDR3 contains 17 residues. CDR3 sequence reads: CASSVAPAGWGYNEQFF. CDR3 sequence (DNA): TGTGCCAGCAGCGTAGCTCCTGCAGGGTGGGGCTACAATGAGCAGTTCTTC.

This clonotype has at least ten counts. This chain links TRBV5-1 with TRBJ1-1; D not certain. The CDR3 sequence is 8 residues long. In germline, CDR1 is SGHRS, CDR2 YFSETQ. V dropped 4 bases and J dropped 9 bases, with 1 base sitting between them. CDR3 in amino acids: CASSKAFF. The CDR3 coding sequence is TGCGCCAGCAGCAAAGCTTTCTTT.